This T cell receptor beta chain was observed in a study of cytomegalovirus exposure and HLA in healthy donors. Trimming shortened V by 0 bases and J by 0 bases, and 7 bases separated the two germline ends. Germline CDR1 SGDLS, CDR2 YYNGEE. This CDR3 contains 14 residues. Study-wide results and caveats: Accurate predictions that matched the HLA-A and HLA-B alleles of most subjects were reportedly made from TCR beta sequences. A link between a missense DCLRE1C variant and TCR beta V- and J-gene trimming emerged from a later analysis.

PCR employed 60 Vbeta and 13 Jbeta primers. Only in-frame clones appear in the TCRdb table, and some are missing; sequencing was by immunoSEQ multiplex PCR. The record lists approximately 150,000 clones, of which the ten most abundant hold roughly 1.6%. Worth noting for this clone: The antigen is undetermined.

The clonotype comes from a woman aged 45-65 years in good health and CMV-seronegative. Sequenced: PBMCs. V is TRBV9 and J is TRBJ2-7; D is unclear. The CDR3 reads CASSVDTFSYEQYF. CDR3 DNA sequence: TGTGCCAGCAGCGTAGACACCTTCTCCTACGAGCAGTACTTC.